One sample yielded the 9 T cell receptor beta chains listed below, sequenced in a study of persistence of HIV-infected CD4 T cells. Cells were stimulated nonspecifically with anti-CD3/anti-CD28 magnetic beads. Sorting selected CD4+ T cells upregulating both CD40 ligand and CD69. The libraries were made with immunoSEQ version 4 in survey mode. TCRdb's copy holds only in-frame clones and misses some; the assay was immunoSEQ multiplex PCR. This table holds around 40,000 clones, about nine tenths found once. Antigens of these TCRs are unknown. The specimen was CD4+ T cells sorted from PBMCs after roughly 18-hour stimulation, collected from a patient who received antiretroviral therapy. These receptors came from an adult woman with HIV who was CMV-seropositive.

This clone was detected only a few times. The chain links TRBV30 to TRBJ2-7, with D maybe TRBD1 (6 bases). Germline values: CDR1 GTSNPN, CDR2 SVGIG (reference sequence). This CDR3 has 14 amino acids. Trimming removed 0 bases from V and 3 bases from J, with 12 bases in between. The CDR3 bases are TGTGCCTGGAGTGTACCAGGGGCCTACTACGAGCAGTACTTC. It translates to CAWSVPGAYYEQYF.

The chain joins TRBV5-4 to TRBJ2-1; 8 bases map to TRBD1. Trimming cost V 2 bases and J 4 bases; bases outside gene matches: 5. Germline V gene data show CDR1 as SGHNT and CDR2 as YYREEE (reference sequence). The CDR3 extends over 15 amino acids. CDR3 in DNA: TGTGCCAGCAGCTTAGGGGGACAGGTGTACAATGAGCAGTTCTTC. Translation gives CASSLGGQVYNEQFF.

This chain links TRBV30 with TRBJ1-5; no reliable D call. The CDR3 spans 13 residues. Germline-derived CDR1 and CDR2 are GTSNPN and SVGIG (reference sequence). V lost 1 base and J 6 bases, leaving 10 bases between the germline ends. CDR3 sequence reads: CAWSAQDGQPQHF. The CDR3 DNA is TGTGCCTGGAGTGCCCAGGATGGTCAGCCCCAGCATTTT.

The chain carries TRBV29-1 and TRBJ1-6, with 10 bases that match TRBD1. The V and J ends lost 5 bases and 9 bases, in that order; junction bases with no gene match: 4. In germline, CDR1 is SQVTM, CDR2 ANQGSEA. The CDR3 extends over 13 amino acids. CDR3: CSVSTGGGSPLHF. The DNA for the CDR3 is TGCAGCGTTTCGACAGGGGGCGGTTCACCCCTCCACTTT.

The rearrangement uses TRBV6-5 and TRBJ1-1; no clear D gene. V dropped 7 bases and J dropped 5 bases, with 20 bases sitting between them. The CDR3 runs 15 residues. Germline V gives CDR1 MNHEY, CDR2 SVGAGI. CDR3 protein: CASKPEEGRRTEAFF. The DNA for the CDR3 is TGTGCCAGCAAACCCGAGGAGGGCCGGAGGACTGAAGCTTTCTTT.

The rearrangement joins TRBV7-3 to TRBJ1-1; D is uncertain. CDR1 and CDR2 from the germline V gene are SGHTA and FQGTGA. The V gene lost 3 bases and the J gene lost 1 base, with 9 bases spanning the gap. The CDR3 has 14 residues. CDR3 bases: TGTGCCAGCAGCTTGAACGGCGGGAACACTGAAGCTTTCTTT. As protein: CASSLNGGNTEAFF.

The CDR3 is CASSPGQGNEKLFF. CDR3 nucleotides: TGTGCCAGCAGCCCGGGACAGGGTAATGAAAAACTGTTTTTT. The chain links TRBV5-8 to TRBJ1-4, with 9 bases fitting TRBD1. CDR3 size: 14 residues. The V and J ends lost 4 bases and 4 bases, in that order; junction bases with no gene match: 2. Germline values: CDR1 SGHTS, CDR2 YDEGEE.

The chain employs TRBV5-6 and TRBJ2-3; 9 bases line up with TRBD2. CDR1 SGHDT and CDR2 YYEEEE come from the germline V gene. This CDR3 has 16 residues. V shed 4 bases and J 0 bases; nucleotides not matched to a gene: 6. DNA of the CDR3: TGTGCCAGCAGCCGTCAGCGGGGGGCTAGCACAGATACGCAGTATTTT. Protein product: CASSRQRGASTDTQYF.

Here the CDR3 DNA reads TGCGCCAGCAGCTTGACTAGCGGGGACAATGAGCAGTTCTTC. Its translation: CASSLTSGDNEQFF. The chain joins TRBV5-1 to TRBJ2-1; TRBD2 matches at 10 bases. The germline CDR1 and CDR2 sequences are SGHRS and YFSETQ. This CDR3 contains 14 residues. V dropped 1 base and J dropped 5; count of bases not matched to a gene: 0.